The 10 T cell receptor gamma chains below were found in one sample sequenced in a study of Vδ1+ human thymocytes. The template was reverse-transcribed extracted RNA. Pooled V-gene forward primers with one constant-region reverse primer generated the CDR3 amplicons by multiplex PCR. TCRdb used CATT to re-call clones from the multiplex PCR reads. The table lists about 6,500 gamma-chain clones, 35% to 45% of them singletons. These receptors have no known antigen. General study findings and limits: Thymic TRG and TRD repertoires appeared highly polyclonal, with Gaussian CDR3 length distributions.

The sequencing sample was made of Vdelta1+ gamma-delta thymocytes from the thymus. Subset meaning: FACS-sorted CD3+ TCRalphabeta- TCRVdelta1+ TCRVdelta2- thymocytes. Source of these receptors: a boy younger than two who had congenital heart surgery.

The V and J genes are TRGV8 and TRGJ1 or TRGJ2. The J gene was not available in TCRdb and was assigned here by matching the DNA to germline segments. The CDR3 has 11 amino acids. J lost 11 bases, V lost 0 bases, and 4 bases had no gene match. Germline values: CDR1 VENAVY, CDR2 YDSYNSRV. CDR3 sequence: CATWDRGEKLF. The CDR3 coding sequence is TGTGCCACCTGGGATAGGGGCGAGAAACTCTTT.

V is TRGV9 and J is TRGJP1. Per germline, CDR1 GITISATS and CDR2 ISYDGTV (reference sequence). This CDR3 region has 15 residues. With V trimmed by 5 bases and J by 0 bases, 6 bases remained unmatched. CDR3 protein: CALWAHYTTGWFKIF. In DNA, the CDR3 is TGTGCCTTGTGGGCCCATTATACCACTGGTTGGTTCAAGATATTT.

The V and J genes are TRGV9 and TRGJP. Germline V CDR1 and CDR2: GITISATS, ISYDGTV (reference sequence). The trim removed 2 bases at V and 4 bases at J, leaving 5 bases unmatched. The CDR3 covers 17 residues. The CDR3 DNA sequence: TGTGCCTTGTGGGAGGCACCACAAGAGTTGGGCAAAAAAATCAAGGTATTT. Translated, it gives CALWEAPQELGKKIKVF.

In its sample, this clone was seen a few times. This sample includes further DNA sequences coding for the same CDR3. The rearrangement uses TRGV3 and TRGJ1 or TRGJ2. The J gene, missing from TCRdb, was assigned here through DNA to germline matching. CDR1 and CDR2 from the germline V gene are VTNTFY and YDVSTARD (reference sequence). Germline trimming cut 0 bases from V and 6 bases from J; bases unmatched to any gene: 5. The CDR3 length is 13 residues. The CDR3 coding sequence is TGTGCCACCTGGGACAGGCTAGGTTATAAGAAACTCTTT. This translates into CATWDRLGYKKLF.

The V call is TRGV3, the J call TRGJ1 or TRGJ2. TCRdb lists no J gene, so it was determined here by aligning the DNA to germline. CDR3 length: 14 amino acids. J gave up 2 bases and V 1 base, and 5 bases lay outside the gene matches. Looked up from germline, CDR1 is VTNTFY and CDR2 is YDVSTARD (reference sequence). CDR3 DNA sequence: TGTGCCACCTGGGACAGTCCTTATTATTATAAGAAACTCTTT. Translation: CATWDSPYYYKKLF.

In the case of this clone: This same CDR3 is encoded by further DNA sequences in the sample. The chain is built from TRGV4 and TRGJ1 or TRGJ2. As TCRdb names no J gene, one was assigned here on the basis of a DNA match to germline. Germline V lookup: CDR1 EGSTGY, CDR2 YDSYTSSV. With 0 bases clipped from V and 6 bases from J, the junction kept 8 bases outside the gene matches. This CDR3 spans 14 amino acids. The CDR3 region is CATWDGRGGYKKLF. In DNA form, the CDR3 reads TGTGCCACCTGGGATGGGCGAGGGGGTTATAAGAAACTCTTT.

The chain joins TRGV8 to TRGJ1 or TRGJ2. TCRdb gives no J gene; it was assigned here by matching the DNA to germline. Germline CDR1 is VENAVY and CDR2 is YDSYNSRV. Unmatched junction bases numbered 8, after V lost 3 bases and J lost 6 bases. The CDR3 runs to 13 residues. The CDR3 region is CATWDADGYKKLF. In DNA form, the CDR3 reads TGTGCCACCTGGGATGCGGATGGTTATAAGAAACTCTTT.

This clone has a handful of counts. The chain uses TRGV3 and TRGJ1 or TRGJ2. TCRdb gives no J gene; it was assigned here by matching the DNA to germline. Trimming took 0 bases from V and 0 from J; bases not matched to a gene: 5. The CDR3 covers 15 residues. Per germline, CDR1 VTNTFY and CDR2 YDVSTARD (reference sequence). The CDR3 DNA is TGTGCCACCTGGGACAGGGAACCGAATTATTATAAGAAACTCTTT. Encoded protein: CATWDREPNYYKKLF.

This clone was picked up a small number of times. The V call is TRGV2, the J call TRGJP2. TCRdb supplies no J gene; here it was assigned by aligning the nucleotide sequence to germline. The CDR3 has 14 residues. Germline CDR1 is EGSNGY and CDR2 is YDSYNSKV. Trimming removed 1 base from V and 3 bases from J; junction bases left unmatched: 2. CDR3: CATWDGRSDWIKTF. CDR3 nucleotides: TGTGCCACCTGGGACGGCCGTAGTGATTGGATCAAGACGTTT.

This clone was observed a handful of times. The J gene is TRGJ1 or TRGJ2, the V gene TRGV3. The CDR3 totals 14 residues. Germline lookup yields CDR1 VTNTFY and CDR2 YDVSTARD (reference sequence). V dropped 0 bases and J dropped 2; count of bases not matched to a gene: 4. The CDR3 coding sequence is TGTGCCACCTGGGACAGGCCCCATTATTATAAGAAACTCTTT. Protein: CATWDRPHYYKKLF.